This TCR beta chain was documented in a study of PD-1 blockade in mismatch repair-deficient tumors. Germline V gene lookup returns CDR1 SEHNR and CDR2 FQNEAQ (reference sequence). V shed 1 base and J 2 bases; nucleotides not matched to a gene: 7. The CDR3 loop spans 17 amino acids. Profiling relied on immunoSEQ multiplex PCR, and the TCRdb table lists in-frame clones only, not all of them. The table shows approximately 80,000 clones, with approximately 80% occurring only once. This clone was recorded once. The chain combines TRBV7-9 with TRBJ2-7; 11 nucleotides line up with TRBD2. The sequencing used peripheral blood, collected 44 weeks after starting pembrolizumab. The TCR originated in an adult with mismatch repair-deficient cancer. The CDR3, as DNA: TGTGCCAGCAGCTTAGTGGGACTAGCGGTTCGCCCCTACGAGCAGTACTTC. Its translation: CASSLVGLAVRPYEQYF.